The rows below give T cell receptor beta chains drawn from one sample of a study of blood T cell repertoires in COVID-19. The method was immunoSEQ multiplex PCR; TCRdb's version includes in-frame clones alone and lacks a portion of them. The sample holds a few hundred thousand clones, approximately 80% seen once. The sample was PBMCs or T cells enriched from blood (not recorded which). All receptors derive from a woman in her thirties or forties with acute COVID-19. Both conserved end residues are part of each CDR3. A D gene is named only where the DNA matches it firmly. A clone size is listed for some rows: how often the clone was seen (once, few, many), or a class if it is expanded.

V: TRBV2
size: NA
D: TRBD1
J: TRBJ1-1
DNA: TGTGCCAGCACCCGGGACAGGGCAACTGCTACTACGAACACTGAAGCTTTCTTT
CDR3: CASTRDRATATTNTEAFF

V: TRBV28
size: NA
D: NA
J: TRBJ2-3
DNA: TGTGCCAGCAGTAGCGGACAGGATACGCAGTATTTT
CDR3: CASSSGQDTQYF

V: TRBV12-3/TRBV12-4
size: NA
D: NA
J: TRBJ1-1
DNA: TGTGCCAGCAGTAGGACAGTGAACACTGAAGCTTTCTTT
CDR3: CASSRTVNTEAFF

V: TRBV2
size: many
D: TRBD2
J: TRBJ2-7
DNA: TGTGCCAGCAGTCGGCTCGCTAGCGGGGGGCGAAGCTCCTACGAGCAGTACTTC
CDR3: CASSRLASGGRSSYEQYF

V: TRBV18
size: NA
D: NA
J: TRBJ1-6
DNA: TGTGCCAGCTCACCGGGGGTGGAGGGGACACCCCTCCACTTT
CDR3: CASSPGVEGTPLHF

V: TRBV18
size: once
D: NA
J: TRBJ1-2
DNA: TGTGCCAGCTTACGAGACAGTAACTATGGCTACACCTTC
CDR3: CASLRDSNYGYTF

V: TRBV14
size: NA
D: NA
J: TRBJ2-7
DNA: TGTGCCAGCCGGGGAGTTGGCTCCTACGAGCAGTACTTC
CDR3: CASRGVGSYEQYF

V: TRBV19
size: NA
D: TRBD1
J: TRBJ2-6
DNA: TGTGCCAGTAGTATATCAGGGGGCGTGGGTGGGGCCAACGTCCTGACTTTC
CDR3: CASSISGGVGGANVLTF

V: TRBV5-4
size: NA
D: NA
J: TRBJ1-4
DNA: TGTGCCAGCAGCAGGAGGAAAGGGGAAAAACTGTTTTTT
CDR3: CASSRRKGEKLFF

V: TRBV30
size: few
D: NA
J: TRBJ1-2
DNA: TGTGCCTGGAGTGTACGGGGGGTCCGAGGCTACACCTTC
CDR3: CAWSVRGVRGYTF

V: TRBV3-1/TRBV3-2
size: NA
D: NA
J: TRBJ2-1
DNA: TGTGCCAGCAGCCAAGGGCGGAACTACAATGAGCAGTTCTTC
CDR3: CASSQGRNYNEQFF

V: TRBV19
size: NA
D: TRBD1
J: TRBJ2-1
DNA: TGTGCCAGTAGTGCTGGACAGGGGCTCAATGAGCAGTTCTTC
CDR3: CASSAGQGLNEQFF

V: TRBV4-1
size: NA
D: TRBD2
J: TRBJ2-7
DNA: TGCGCCAGCAGCCACGCGACTAGCGGGAGATTCCCCTACGAGCAGTACTTC
CDR3: CASSHATSGRFPYEQYF

V: TRBV12-3/TRBV12-4
size: few
D: NA
J: TRBJ2-1
DNA: TGTGCCAGCACCCAGGTGAATGAGCAGTTCTTC
CDR3: CASTQVNEQFF

V: TRBV4-3
size: NA
D: NA
J: TRBJ2-2
DNA: TGCGCCAGCAGCTTGACGAGGGCCGGGGAGCTGTTTTTT
CDR3: CASSLTRAGELFF

V: TRBV10-3
size: NA
D: TRBD1
J: TRBJ2-7
DNA: TGTGCCATCAGTGACCCGGTGGGGACAGGGGCCTACGAGCAGTACTTC
CDR3: CAISDPVGTGAYEQYF

V: TRBV7-9
size: NA
D: TRBD1
J: TRBJ2-1
DNA: TGTGCCAGCAGCACGGACAGGGTGGTCTCCTACAATGAGCAGTTCTTC
CDR3: CASSTDRVVSYNEQFF

V: TRBV11-3
size: NA
D: NA
J: TRBJ2-3
DNA: TGTGCCAGCGCGAGGGAGTCGGATACGCAGTATTTT
CDR3: CASARESDTQYF

V: TRBV29-1
size: NA
D: NA
J: TRBJ1-1
DNA: TGCAGCGTTGAATTCGGCACTGAAGCTTTCTTT
CDR3: CSVEFGTEAFF

V: TRBV19
size: NA
D: NA
J: TRBJ2-3
DNA: TGTGCCAGTAGTCCTTACAGCCGCTCCTTCACAGATACGCAGTATTTT
CDR3: CASSPYSRSFTDTQYF

V: TRBV10-3
size: NA
D: TRBD1
J: TRBJ1-1
DNA: TGTGCCATCAGTTGGGACAGTGGATTCTCTGAAGCTTTCTTT
CDR3: CAISWDSGFSEAFF

V: TRBV7-3
size: NA
D: TRBD2
J: TRBJ2-3
DNA: TGTGCCAGCAGCTTAACCAGCGGGGGCACAGATACGCAGTATTTT
CDR3: CASSLTSGGTDTQYF

V: TRBV9
size: NA
D: NA
J: TRBJ1-5
DNA: TGTGCCAGCAGCCCGCAGGGGAGCAATCAGCCCCAGCATTTT
CDR3: CASSPQGSNQPQHF

V: TRBV18
size: NA
D: NA
J: TRBJ1-1
DNA: TGTGCCAGCTCACGTGAGGCTGGGACTGAAGCTTTCTTT
CDR3: CASSREAGTEAFF

V: TRBV4-1
size: few
D: NA
J: TRBJ1-6
DNA: TGCGCCAGCAGCCAAGCGCACAGCCAGACCTCACCCCTCCACTTT
CDR3: CASSQAHSQTSPLHF

V: TRBV20-1
size: NA
D: TRBD1
J: TRBJ1-3
DNA: TGCAGTGCTAGTGAAACAGGGGACGTGAGCTCTGGAAACACCATATATTTT
CDR3: CSASETGDVSSGNTIYF

V: TRBV6-4
size: NA
D: NA
J: TRBJ2-1
DNA: TGTGCCAGCAGTGAGCGTGGAGACAATGAGCAGTTCTTC
CDR3: CASSERGDNEQFF

V: TRBV7-9
size: NA
D: TRBD2
J: TRBJ2-4
DNA: TGTGCCAGCAGCTTAGGAGCGGGAGGGAGGGACATTCAGTACTTC
CDR3: CASSLGAGGRDIQYF

V: TRBV7-9
size: NA
D: TRBD1
J: TRBJ1-6
DNA: TGTGCCAGCAGCTCCCTCGGGACAGGGTCCATCCAGGTGGATTCACCCCTCCACTTT
CDR3: CASSSLGTGSIQVDSPLHF

V: TRBV18
size: once
D: NA
J: TRBJ2-3
DNA: TGTGCCAGCTCACCAACAACTAACACAGATACGCAGTATTTT
CDR3: CASSPTTNTDTQYF

V: TRBV3-1/TRBV3-2
size: NA
D: TRBD2
J: TRBJ2-1
DNA: TGTGCCAGCAGCCAAGATCATGTCGGGAGGGATGAGCAGTTCTTC
CDR3: CASSQDHVGRDEQFF

V: TRBV19
size: NA
D: TRBD2
J: TRBJ2-1
DNA: TGTGCCAGTAGTTTAGCGGGGTCGTCCTACAATGAGCAGTTCTTC
CDR3: CASSLAGSSYNEQFF

V: TRBV7-9
size: NA
D: TRBD1
J: TRBJ1-3
DNA: TGTGCCAGCAGCTTAGCAGGGCAGGGGGCTCGAAACACCATATATTTT
CDR3: CASSLAGQGARNTIYF

V: TRBV3-1/TRBV3-2
size: few
D: TRBD1
J: TRBJ1-1
DNA: TGTGCCAGCAGCCGCGGACAGGGGACGGGGTACACTGAAGCTTTCTTT
CDR3: CASSRGQGTGYTEAFF

V: TRBV19
size: NA
D: NA
J: TRBJ1-2
DNA: TGTGCCAGTACCCCGGGGGGCCAAGGGGGCTACACCTTC
CDR3: CASTPGGQGGYTF

V: TRBV2
size: NA
D: TRBD1
J: TRBJ1-1
DNA: TGTGCCAGGGGGGACAGGGGAAACACTGAAGCTTTCTTT
CDR3: CARGDRGNTEAFF

V: TRBV2
size: NA
D: TRBD1
J: TRBJ1-2
DNA: TGTGCCAGCAGCCCCGGGACAGTTAACTATGGCTACACCTTC
CDR3: CASSPGTVNYGYTF

V: TRBV9
size: NA
D: NA
J: TRBJ1-3
DNA: TGTGCCAGCAGCGTAGCTTGGGGAGGGTACTCTGGAAACACCATATATTTT
CDR3: CASSVAWGGYSGNTIYF

V: TRBV5-1
size: NA
D: NA
J: TRBJ2-1
DNA: TGCGCCAGCAGCTTAACTAGGGATGAGCAGTTCTTC
CDR3: CASSLTRDEQFF

V: TRBV28
size: NA
D: NA
J: TRBJ2-7
DNA: TGTGCCAGCAGCGATACCGGAGCAAGTACGTACGAGCAGTACTTC
CDR3: CASSDTGASTYEQYF